A single sample is the source of the 17 T cell receptor beta chains below, sequenced in a study of blood T cell repertoires in COVID-19 (TCRdb year 2020). Libraries were built with the immunoSEQ multiplex PCR assay. What TCRdb holds here is the immuneACCESS table cut down to in-frame rearrangements. Part of the clones is not present; checked against another copy, under half of the missing clones reflect an unresolved V gene, and the others are unexplained. The sample has 250,000 to 300,000 clones on record, about 83% of them singletons. The top ten clonotypes cover around 5.4% of the sample. The source material was peripheral blood. Source of these receptors: a man older than 75 with acute or convalescent COVID-19.

V gene TRBV29-1 combines with J gene TRBJ2-3; TRBD2 matches 11 bases. V gave up 7 bases and J gave up 3 bases; unmatched junction bases: 0. The germline V gene has CDR1 SQVTM and CDR2 ANQGSEA. The CDR3 length is 12 residues. CDR3 sequence reads: CSGLAGTDTQYF. The CDR3 DNA reads as TGCAGCGGACTAGCGGGGACAGATACGCAGTATTTT.

This chain joins TRBV18 and TRBJ2-2; 11 bases map to TRBD1. The germline gives CDR1 KGHSH, CDR2 LQKENI. The junction had 0 bases not matched to a gene; V was cut back by 3 bases and J by 6 bases. The CDR3 runs to 14 residues. This chain's CDR3 is CASSPGQGAGELFF. The DNA for the CDR3 is TGTGCCAGCTCACCGGGACAGGGGGCCGGGGAGCTGTTTTTT.

The chain recombines TRBV6-5 with TRBJ2-6; tentatively, D is TRBD1 (6 bases). The CDR3 runs to 15 residues. Germline CDR1 is MNHEY and CDR2 is SVGAGI. Trimming cost V 4 bases and J 3 bases, with 10 bases left between them. The CDR3 region has the DNA TGTGCCAGCAGTTCCGGGACATATGGGGCCAACGTCCTGACTTTC. This gives the protein CASSSGTYGANVLTF.

V is TRBV3-1 (or the pseudogene TRBV3-2) and J is TRBJ2-1, with 14 bases matching TRBD2. The germline CDR1 and CDR2 sequences are LGHDT and YNNKEL (reference sequence). The CDR3 extends over 17 amino acids. The junction had 9 bases not matched to a gene; V was cut back by 4 bases and J by 7 bases. The CDR3 DNA follows: TGTGCCAGCAGCCCTCCGGGACTAGCGGGAGTAACGAATGAGCAGTTCTTC. Its translation: CASSPPGLAGVTNEQFF.

J is TRBJ1-1 and V is TRBV18; a possible D gene is TRBD1 (6 bases). The CDR3 covers 15 residues. The germline gives CDR1 KGHSH, CDR2 LQKENI. Trimming removed 1 base at V and 8 bases at J, with 17 bases between. The CDR3 nucleotides read TGTGCCAGCTCACCACAAGCTCAGGGGCTCGGAGAAGCTTTCTTT. It yields the protein CASSPQAQGLGEAFF.

This clone was observed a single time. CDR3 DNA: TGTGCCAGCAGCTTTCAGGCAGGGAGCAATCAGCCCCAGCATTTT. Amino acids: CASSFQAGSNQPQHF. The rearrangement links TRBV7-2 to TRBJ1-5; maybe TRBD1 (5 bases). The germline gives CDR1 SGHTA, CDR2 FQGNSA. The CDR3 covers 15 residues. The V end was cut by 3 bases, the J end by 1 base, with 10 bases between.

This clone was recorded only once. The V gene is TRBV5-1, the J gene TRBJ2-2; the match to TRBD1 covers 10 bases. This CDR3 comprises 15 residues. V was clipped by 4 bases and J by 6 bases; unmatched bases: 6. Germline loops: CDR1 SGHRS, CDR2 YFSETQ. CDR3 in DNA: TGCGCCAGCAGCCCGGGACAGGGGTTCCCCGGGGAGCTGTTTTTT. It codes for CASSPGQGFPGELFF.

The rearrangement links TRBV2 to TRBJ1-5, with D unresolved. The CDR3 loop spans 13 amino acids. Trimming removed 8 bases at V and 7 bases at J, with 15 bases between. Looked up from germline, CDR1 is SNHLY and CDR2 is FYNNEI. The CDR3 reads CASWPEAGQPQHF. DNA of the CDR3: TGTGCCAGCTGGCCCGAGGCCGGGCAGCCCCAGCATTTT.

J is TRBJ1-3 and V is TRBV5-1; D is undetermined. The CDR3 is made up of 14 amino acids. V was shortened by 2 bases and J by 2 bases, with 8 bases between the two germline ends. From germline, CDR1 is SGHRS and CDR2 YFSETQ. CDR3: CASSFGEAGNTIYF. The CDR3 nucleotides are TGCGCCAGCAGCTTCGGTGAGGCTGGAAACACCATATATTTT. The whole variable domain, filled in from reference TRBV5-1 and TRBJ1-3, reads KAGVTQTPRYLIKTRGQQVTLSCSPISGHRSVSWYQQTPGQGLQFLFEYFSETQRNKGNFPGRFSGRQFSNSRSEMNVSTLELGDSALYLCASSFGEAGNTIYFGEGSWLTVV.

This CDR3 is CAWSSLAGWYSGANVLTF. The DNA for the CDR3 is TGTGCCTGGAGTAGTTTAGCAGGGTGGTACTCTGGGGCCAACGTCCTGACTTTC. The rearrangement uses TRBV30 and TRBJ2-6; the D gene is possibly TRBD1 (5 bases). CDR1 and CDR2 (germline): GTSNPN, SVGIG (reference sequence). V lost 2 bases and J lost 0, with 17 bases in between. This CDR3 is 18 amino acids long.

The chain recombines TRBV2 with TRBJ2-1; TRBD2 matches at 12 bases. Looked up from germline, CDR1 is SNHLY and CDR2 is FYNNEI. Trimming removed 8 bases from V and 4 bases from J; junction bases left unmatched: 6. The CDR3 has 15 amino acids. The CDR3 DNA reads as TGTGCCAGCGGGGAGACTAGCGGGGGTTACAATGAGCAGTTCTTC. Protein sequence: CASGETSGGYNEQFF.

The chain joins TRBV28 to TRBJ2-1, with 12 positions matching TRBD2. CDR1 is MDHEN, CDR2 SYDVKM, per germline. V shed 5 bases and J 4 bases; nucleotides not matched to a gene: 6. This CDR3 is built from 16 residues. In DNA form, the CDR3 reads TGTGCCAGCAGTAAGACTAGCGGGAGTCCTTACAATGAGCAGTTCTTC. It specifies CASSKTSGSPYNEQFF.

The V call is TRBV25-1, the J call TRBJ2-7; 9 bases match TRBD2. Germline CDR1 reads MGHDK; CDR2 reads SYGVNS. J was trimmed by 4 bases and V by 2 bases; bases with no gene match: 9. The CDR3 has 16 residues. Here the CDR3 reads CASSEVVAGVKYEQYF. The CDR3, as DNA: TGTGCCAGCAGTGAAGTGGTAGCGGGAGTTAAGTACGAGCAGTACTTC.

The chain is built from TRBV6-1 and TRBJ2-5; TRBD2 agrees at 7 bases. Germline CDR1 MNHNS, CDR2 SASEGT. The CDR3 extends over 14 amino acids. Trimming at V came to 3 bases and at J to 4 bases, leaving 5 bases not matched to a gene. CDR3 sequence: CASSDRDYLETQYF. As DNA, the CDR3 is TGTGCCAGCAGTGACCGGGACTACCTAGAGACCCAGTACTTC.

This clone has only one observation. This chain links TRBV27 with TRBJ1-2; 9 positions agree with TRBD1. With 6 bases clipped from V and 2 bases from J, the junction kept 7 bases outside the gene matches. The germline V gene has CDR1 MNHEY and CDR2 SMNVEV (reference sequence). CDR3 size: 15 residues. The CDR3 reads CASRRTGVSNYGYTF. As DNA, the CDR3 is TGTGCCAGCAGGAGGACAGGGGTCTCCAACTATGGCTACACCTTC.

This sequence joins TRBV5-1 and TRBJ2-1; 11 bases map to TRBD2. The germline CDR1 and CDR2 sequences are SGHRS and YFSETQ. V shed 5 bases and J 15 bases; nucleotides not matched to a gene: 10. This CDR3 is built from 13 residues. The CDR3 reads CASSRILAGERFF. In DNA, the CDR3 is TGCGCCAGCAGTCGGATACTAGCGGGAGAAAGGTTCTTC.

In this sample, this clone turned up a few times. This chain uses TRBV2 with TRBJ2-2; tentatively, D is TRBD2 (6 bases). Trimming removed 2 bases at V and 5 bases at J, with 12 bases between. The germline V gene has CDR1 SNHLY and CDR2 FYNNEI. This CDR3 contains 15 residues. The CDR3: CASSESSGRTGELFF. The CDR3 nucleotides are TGTGCCAGCAGTGAATCGTCAGGGAGGACCGGGGAGCTGTTTTTT. The whole variable domain, filled in from reference TRBV2 and TRBJ2-2, reads EPEVTQTPSHQVTQMGQEVILRCVPISNHLYFYWYRQILGQKVEFLVSFYNNEISEKSEIFDDQFSVERPDGSNFTLKIRSTKLEDSAMYFCASSESSGRTGELFFGEGSRLTVL.